Here is one T cell receptor (beta chain) with its context. Its antigen is currently unknown. The source of the sample is a study of OX40 agonist ivuxolimab in advanced cancers. Turning to the study itself: Treatment of patients was with ivuxolimab, an agonistic anti-OX40 (CD134) antibody. Partial response was recorded in three patients: one hepatocellular carcinoma and two cutaneous melanoma cases. People who had prior anti-PD-1, anti-PD-L1 or anti-CTLA-4 therapy could take part, and under 45% had some. Regarding the study as a whole: Part of the nonresponder group also had normalized T-cell clonal expansion that was low.

Libraries were prepared by immunoSEQ multiplex PCR; TCRdb keeps only in-frame clonotypes and omits some of them. The sample has approximately 14,000 clones, roughly 85% seen once; the top ten hold under 35%. CDR1 PRHDT and CDR2 FYEKMQ come from the germline V gene (reference sequence). This CDR3 comprises 13 residues. J was trimmed by 11 bases and V by 5 bases; bases with no gene match: 5. This receptor was obtained from an adult with an advanced solid tumor such as melanoma, head and neck, liver or kidney cancer. Here the sequenced sample was CD4+ or CD8+ T cells sorted from blood, taken in a trial of the OX40 agonist ivuxolimab. V and J are TRBV13 and TRBJ2-7, with 14 bases lining up with TRBD2. CDR3: CASSPGTSGSKYF. CDR3 nucleotides: TGTGCCAGCAGCCCCGGGACTAGCGGGAGTAAGTACTTC.